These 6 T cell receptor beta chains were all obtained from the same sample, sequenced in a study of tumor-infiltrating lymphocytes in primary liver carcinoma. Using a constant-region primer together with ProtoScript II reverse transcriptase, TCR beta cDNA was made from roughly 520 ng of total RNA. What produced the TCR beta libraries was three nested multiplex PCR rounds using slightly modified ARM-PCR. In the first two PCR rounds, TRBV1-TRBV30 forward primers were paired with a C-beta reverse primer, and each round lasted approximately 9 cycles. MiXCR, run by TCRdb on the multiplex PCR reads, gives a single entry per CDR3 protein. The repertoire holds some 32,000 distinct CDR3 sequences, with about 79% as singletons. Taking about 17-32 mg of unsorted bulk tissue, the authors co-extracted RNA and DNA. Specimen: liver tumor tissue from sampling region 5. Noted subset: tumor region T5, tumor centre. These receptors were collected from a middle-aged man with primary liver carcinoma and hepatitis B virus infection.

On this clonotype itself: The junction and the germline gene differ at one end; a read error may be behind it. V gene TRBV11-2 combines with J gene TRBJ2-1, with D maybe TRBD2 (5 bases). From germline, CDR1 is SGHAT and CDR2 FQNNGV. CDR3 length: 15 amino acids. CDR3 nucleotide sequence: TGTGCCAGAAGCTTGGGCAAAGCGGTGTACTATGAGCAGCTCTTC. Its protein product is CARSLGKAVYYEQLF.

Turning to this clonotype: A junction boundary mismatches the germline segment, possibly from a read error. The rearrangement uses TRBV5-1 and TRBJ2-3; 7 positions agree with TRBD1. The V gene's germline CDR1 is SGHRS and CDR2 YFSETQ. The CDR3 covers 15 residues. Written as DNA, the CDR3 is TGCGCCAGCAGCCCGACAGGGTTGACGCCAGATACTCAGTATTTT. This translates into CASSPTGLTPDTQYF.

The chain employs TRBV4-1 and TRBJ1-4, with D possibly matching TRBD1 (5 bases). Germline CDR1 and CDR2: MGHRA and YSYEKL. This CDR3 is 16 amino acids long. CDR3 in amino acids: CPNSQAKGTANEKLFF. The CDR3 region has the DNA TGCCCCAACAGCCAAGCGAAGGGGACGGCTAATGAAAAACTGTTTTTT.

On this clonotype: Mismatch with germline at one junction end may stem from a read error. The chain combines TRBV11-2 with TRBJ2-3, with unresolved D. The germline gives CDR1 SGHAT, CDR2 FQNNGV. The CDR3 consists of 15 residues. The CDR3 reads CASSPEYQSTDTRNF. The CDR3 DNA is TGTGCCAGCAGCCCCGAATACCAAAGCACAGATACGCGGAATTTT.

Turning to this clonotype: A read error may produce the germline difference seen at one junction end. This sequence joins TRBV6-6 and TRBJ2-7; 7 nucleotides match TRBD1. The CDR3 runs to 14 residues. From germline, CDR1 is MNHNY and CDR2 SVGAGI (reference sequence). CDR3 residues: CVSNPGQVGYDQYF. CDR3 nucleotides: TGTGTCAGCAACCCAGGACAGGTGGGCTACGATCAGTACTTC.

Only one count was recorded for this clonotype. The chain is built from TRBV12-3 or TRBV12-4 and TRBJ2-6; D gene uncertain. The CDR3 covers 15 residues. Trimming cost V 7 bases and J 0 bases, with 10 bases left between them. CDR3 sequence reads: CASTISCSGANVLTF. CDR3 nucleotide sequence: TGTGCCAGCACCATCTCCTGCTCTGGGGCCAACGTCCTGACTTTC.